A single TCR beta chain is shown here with its context. The assay was immunoSEQ multiplex PCR, and TCRdb's table has in-frame clones only and misses some. The repertoire has around 260,000 clones, approximately 88% of them found once; the top ten carry roughly 10%. V was shortened by 3 bases and J by 7 bases, with 13 bases between the two germline ends. The CDR3 is 15 amino acids. Germline V lookup: CDR1 KGHSH, CDR2 LQKENI. The Seattle patients, enrolled during active infection, were followed longitudinally. The data were obtained in a study of blood T cell repertoires in COVID-19. On the study more broadly: T cells, B-cell-depleted T cells, or PBMCs supplied cDNA or gDNA.

The chain couples TRBV18 to TRBJ1-6, with D possibly matching TRBD1 (6 bases). The sample comprised peripheral blood. The receptor's source is a woman between 65 and 79 years old with COVID-19, enrolled during active disease. CDR3 sequence reads: CASSPQGLENSPLHF. DNA of the CDR3: TGTGCCAGCTCACCTCAGGGGCTCGAGAATTCACCCCTCCACTTT.